This T cell receptor beta chain comes out of a study of blood T cell repertoires in COVID-19. Study overall: Samples taken during acute and convalescent COVID-19 were collected in the United States, Italy and Spain. PBMCs, B-cell-depleted T cells, or T cells were the source of the cDNA or gDNA that made up the material.

This CDR3 comprises 13 residues. CDR1 MNHEY and CDR2 SVGAGI come from the germline V gene. V lost 3 bases and J 1 base, leaving 6 bases between the germline ends. Authors' processing steps: Reference gene primer amplification gave estimated nucleated cell counts. The method was immunoSEQ multiplex PCR; TCRdb's version includes in-frame clones alone and lacks a portion of them. Clonal size and the V and J genes are those of that table, whereas D and trimming came from the DNA. The sample shows just under 350,000 clones, around 91% of them seen only once. The TCR was taken from a woman between 18 and 30 years old who had recovered from COVID-19. The sequenced sample was peripheral blood. This chain connects TRBV6-5 to TRBJ1-1, with D unclear. The CDR3 loop reads CASSYDWNTEAFF. CDR3 in DNA: TGTGCCAGCAGTTATGACTGGAACACTGAAGCTTTCTTT.